Included here is one T cell receptor beta chain sequence, with context. This specimen comes from a study of blood T cell repertoires in COVID-19. Germline lookup yields CDR1 SGHAT and CDR2 FQNNGV. J was trimmed by 4 bases and V by 5 bases; bases with no gene match: 10. The CDR3 is 16 residues long. Here immunoSEQ multiplex PCR was the method, and the copy in TCRdb shows in-frame clones only, minus some. The table includes roughly 240,000 clones, approximately 85% detected once. The rearrangement joins TRBV11-2 to TRBJ2-1; TRBD2 agrees at 8 bases. The sequencing input was peripheral blood. This sequence originates from a middle-aged man with COVID-19, enrolled during active disease. The CDR3 DNA is TGTGCCAGCAGCCCCCCGGCGGGGGGTCCTTACAATGAGCAGTTCTTC. It is translated as CASSPPAGGPYNEQFF.